The 8 T cell receptor beta chains in this list originate from one sample, sequenced in a study of cytomegalovirus exposure and HLA in healthy donors. PCR involved 60 Vbeta and 13 Jbeta primers. Method: immunoSEQ multiplex PCR; TCRdb's copy keeps in-frame clones and lacks some. The data show approximately 80,000 clones, and the top ten clones hold around 1.1%. The sequenced sample was PBMCs. These receptors were collected from a woman aged 25 to 39 in good health and CMV-seronegative.

The V gene is TRBV9, the J gene TRBJ2-2, with 11 bases identical to TRBD2. Trimming at V came to 3 bases and at J to 1 base, leaving 5 bases not matched to a gene. The CDR3 contains 17 residues. Germline CDR1 and CDR2: SGDLS and YYNGEE. The CDR3: CASSATSGGLNTGELFF. CDR3 coding DNA: TGTGCCAGCAGCGCAACTAGCGGGGGCCTGAACACCGGGGAGCTGTTTTTT. Together with reference TRBV9 and TRBJ2-2, the CDR3 gives the full variable domain: DSGVTQTPKHLITATGQRVTLRCSPRSGDLSVYWYQQSLDQGLQFLIQYYNGEERAKGNILERFSAQQFPDLHSELNLSSLELGDSALYFCASSATSGGLNTGELFFGEGSRLTVL.

The rearrangement uses TRBV19 and TRBJ2-5; 11 nucleotides line up with TRBD2. This CDR3 spans 18 amino acids. CDR1 is LNHDA and CDR2 is SQIVND in the germline V gene (reference sequence). The trim removed 3 bases at V and 1 base at J, leaving 10 bases unmatched. CDR3 coding DNA: TGTGCCAGTAGTATCGCGCTAGCGGGGGGCCTAAGCCAAGAGACCCAGTACTTC. It translates to CASSIALAGGLSQETQYF. The full variable domain, rest sourced from reference TRBV19 and TRBJ2-5, is DGGITQSPKYLFRKEGQNVTLSCEQNLNHDAMYWYRQDPGQGLRLIYYSQIVNDFQKGDIAEGYSVSREKKESFPLTVTSAQKNPTAFYLCASSIALAGGLSQETQYFGPGTRLLVL.

As for this clone: One end of the junction does not line up with germline, which may come from a read error. The rearrangement uses TRBV23-1 and TRBJ1-1, with TRBD1 matching 7 bases. TRBV23-1 is an ORF, with its function uncertain. The CDR3 is 16 residues long. The CDR3: CASSYCQGDHLGEDFF. In DNA form, the CDR3 reads TGCGCCAGCAGTTATTGTCAGGGGGACCATCTAGGTGAAGATTTCTTT.

This chain joins TRBV30 and TRBJ2-1, with D perhaps matching TRBD1 (5 bases). The CDR3 has 18 amino acids. Germline V gives CDR1 GTSNPN, CDR2 SVGIG (reference sequence). The germline V and J ends were trimmed by 0 bases and 6 bases, with 24 bases remaining between them. CDR3 residues: CAWSVSTTGRASINEQFF. DNA of the CDR3: TGTGCCTGGAGTGTATCCACAACGGGCAGGGCAAGTATCAATGAGCAGTTCTTC.

Details on this clone: One end of the junction varies from germline; a read error may be responsible. The sample has other DNA sequences that encode this CDR3 too. The rearrangement links TRBV7-6 to TRBJ1-1; no clear D gene. The CDR3 runs to 13 residues. Germline V gene lookup returns CDR1 SGHVS and CDR2 FNYEAQ. CDR3: CASSLGETTEAFF. CDR3 nucleotide sequence: TGTGCCAGCAGCTTAGGGGAGACAACTGAGGCTTTCTTT.

The chain couples TRBV5-1 to TRBJ2-6; 7 nucleotides match TRBD1. CDR1 SGHRS and CDR2 YFSETQ come from the germline V gene. V lost 2 bases and J lost 2; bases outside the gene matches: 10. The CDR3 loop spans 18 amino acids. The CDR3: CASSFAGGAQPGANVLTF. In DNA, the CDR3 is TGCGCCAGCAGCTTCGCAGGGGGAGCTCAACCTGGGGCCAACGTCCTGACTTTC.

The chain joins TRBV11-1 to TRBJ1-1; tentative D call: TRBD1 (6 bases). Trimming took off 5 bases at V and 4 bases at J, with 14 bases between the two ends. CDR1 and CDR2 (germline): SGHAT, FQDESV (reference sequence). This CDR3 is 14 amino acids long. CDR3 sequence reads: CASSTSQGGTEAFF. The CDR3, as DNA: TGTGCCAGCAGCACATCACAGGGCGGCACTGAAGCTTTCTTT.

The genes are TRBV7-8 and TRBJ1-1; no definite D call. Germline CDR1 SGHVS, CDR2 FQNEAQ. The CDR3 totals 13 residues. The V and J ends lost 5 bases and 3 bases respectively, with 10 bases between them. The CDR3 here is CASSVERDTEAFF. CDR3 in DNA: TGTGCCAGCAGCGTAGAGAGGGACACTGAAGCTTTCTTT.